The next 21 T cell receptor beta chains were all read from a single sample in a study of T cells in Graves' hyperthyroidism and ophthalmopathy (dated by TCRdb to between 2019 and 2020). Library construction relied on multiplex PCR. This sample was sequenced with an Illumina HiSeq 2000. TCR beta CDR3 regions were amplified from RNA transcripts. For the first round of RT-PCR on the TCR CDR3, the HTBI primer set was used together with the Qiagen OneStep RT-PCR kit. Clones were called with MiXCR by TCRdb after fastp trimmed the public reads at Q25, and only in-frame beta chains were retained. Each CDR3 protein appears once, grouped with its most common genes and DNA. This sample comprises approximately 360,000 distinct CDR3 sequences, 20% to 25% of them detected only once. The top ten constitute about 70% of the sample. Input material: blood. The origin of the receptors is a man in his forties or fifties with Graves' hyperthyroidism.

This clonotype was detected only a few times. The CDR3 spells CASRETGYYEQYF. The CDR3, as DNA: TGTGCCAGCCGTGAGACAGGGTACTACGAGCAGTACTTC. This chain uses TRBV27 with TRBJ2-7, with 7 bases aligning to TRBD1. The CDR3 has 13 amino acids. The V and J ends lost 8 bases and 3 bases, in that order; junction bases with no gene match: 7. Germline CDR1 MNHEY, CDR2 SMNVEV (reference sequence).

The rearrangement joins TRBV5-6 to TRBJ2-7; the D gene is possibly TRBD2 (6 bases). CDR1 and CDR2 from the germline V gene are SGHDT and YYEEEE. The V gene lost 4 bases and the J gene lost 5 bases, with 13 bases spanning the gap. This CDR3 comprises 13 residues. CDR3 nucleotides: TGTGCCAGCAGCACGGGGGTCAGGAACGAGCAGTACTTC. It codes for CASSTGVRNEQYF. The whole variable domain, remainder taken from reference TRBV5-6 and TRBJ2-7, is DAGVTQSPTHLIKTRGQQVTLRCSPKSGHDTVSWYQQALGQGPQFIFQYYEEEERQRGNFPDRFSGHQFPNYSSELNVNALLLGDSALYLCASSTGVRNEQYFGPGTRLTVT.

The V and J genes are TRBV7-2 and TRBJ2-1, with 9 bases lining up with TRBD2. Germline CDR1 reads SGHTA; CDR2 reads FQGNSA. Trimming at V came to 2 bases and at J to 5 bases, leaving 4 bases not matched to a gene. The CDR3 covers 15 residues. The CDR3 is CASSLLAGIHNEQFF. The CDR3 bases are TGTGCCAGCAGCTTACTAGCGGGAATCCACAATGAGCAGTTCTTC.

The chain uses TRBV6-1 and TRBJ2-5; 7 bases are a match to TRBD1. J gave up 1 base and V 2 bases, and 4 bases lay outside the gene matches. CDR3 length: 15 residues. The germline V gene has CDR1 MNHNS and CDR2 SASEGT. CDR3 bases: TGTGCCAGCAGTGAAAGGGCAGGGGGCCAAGAGACCCAGTACTTC. This gives the protein CASSERAGGQETQYF.

This clonotype was observed a handful of times. This chain connects TRBV11-2 to TRBJ2-7; D not resolved. Trimming shortened V by 5 bases and J by 2 bases, and 19 bases separated the two germline ends. Per germline, CDR1 SGHAT and CDR2 FQNNGV. CDR3 length equals 16 residues. The CDR3 reads CASSQAGWLRTYEQYF. Written as DNA, the CDR3 is TGTGCCAGCAGCCAGGCAGGTTGGCTCAGAACCTACGAGCAGTACTTC.

The J gene is TRBJ1-5, the V gene TRBV20-1; 10 bases fit TRBD1. This CDR3 comprises 15 residues. After removal of 4 bases from V and 2 bases from J, the junction contained 5 bases not matched to a gene. The V gene's germline CDR1 is DFQATT and CDR2 SNEGSKA (reference sequence). The CDR3 region has the DNA TGCAGTGCTATGGGACAGGGGACCGGCAATCAGCCCCAGCATTTT. It is translated as CSAMGQGTGNQPQHF.

The chain joins TRBV20-1 to TRBJ1-2; 8 positions agree with TRBD1. V lost 5 bases and J lost 7; bases outside the gene matches: 6. From germline, CDR1 is DFQATT and CDR2 SNEGSKA (reference sequence). This CDR3 comprises 12 residues. CDR3 nucleotide sequence: TGCAGTGCTTTTCCAGGGGGCGGTGGCTACACCTTC. It encodes CSAFPGGGGYTF.

The J gene is TRBJ1-4, the V gene TRBV6-1, with unresolved D. In germline, CDR1 is MNHNS, CDR2 SASEGT. Deletions cut 6 bases from V and 0 bases from J, with 5 bases between. This CDR3 spans 13 amino acids. CDR3 DNA: TGTGCCAGCAGAGCTGCAACTAATGAAAAACTGTTTTTT. It specifies CASRAATNEKLFF.

This clonotype was observed a single time. The gene calls are TRBV29-1 and TRBJ2-6; D possibly matches TRBD1 or TRBD2 (5 bases each). CDR1 and CDR2 from the germline V gene are SQVTM and ANQGSEA. CDR3 length equals 16 residues. V was shortened by 2 bases and J by 0 bases, with 11 bases between the two germline ends. The CDR3 nucleotides read TGCAGCGTTGAAACCCCGGGGCTCTCTGGGGCCAACGTCCTGACTTTC. Encoded protein: CSVETPGLSGANVLTF. Full variable domain (missing parts from reference TRBV29-1 and TRBJ2-6): SAVISQKPSRDICQRGTSLTIQCQVDSQVTMMFWYRQQPGQSLTLIATANQGSEATYESGFVIDKFPISRPNLTFSTLTVSNMSPEDSSIYLCSVETPGLSGANVLTFGAGSRLTVL.

This clonotype was observed many times. The chain couples TRBV6-1 to TRBJ2-3, with D perhaps being TRBD1 or TRBD2 (6 bases each). CDR1 is MNHNS, CDR2 SASEGT, per germline. V was clipped by 6 bases and J by 1 base, with 17 bases between them. The CDR3 contains 16 residues. CDR3 in amino acids: CASSLLGGGGTDTQYF. Written as DNA, the CDR3 is TGTGCCAGCAGCCTACTAGGAGGGGGAGGCACAGATACGCAGTATTTT.

This clonotype has just one count. The germline gene is not matched at one end of the junction; a read error may be the cause. The DNA for the CDR3 is TGTGCCAGCAGCTTAGGGGGACGGACGAACACCGGGGAGCTGTCTTTT. The encoded protein is CASSLGGRTNTGELSF. The J gene is TRBJ2-2, the V gene TRBV11-2; D may match TRBD1 or TRBD2 (5 bases each). The V gene's germline CDR1 is SGHAT and CDR2 FQNNGV. The CDR3 sequence is 16 residues long.

Turning to this clonotype: It may be a read error: a sequence one base away is much more abundant. The J gene is TRBJ2-3, the V gene TRBV5-1, with 7 bases matching TRBD2. The CDR3 spans 16 residues. Germline assignment: CDR1 SGHRS and CDR2 YFSETQ. V gave up 3 bases and J gave up 4 bases; unmatched junction bases: 11. The CDR3 coding sequence is TGCGCCAGCAGCTCTAGGGGAGCGGGGACTTCAGATACGCAGTATTTT. Translated, it gives CASSSRGAGTSDTQYF.

The chain is built from TRBV6-1 and TRBJ1-2; no definite D call. The CDR3 is 15 amino acids. The V gene's germline CDR1 is MNHNS and CDR2 SASEGT. V lost 2 bases, J lost 0 bases, and 10 bases lay in between. CDR3 residues: CASSESYPANYGYTF. CDR3 nucleotide sequence: TGTGCCAGCAGTGAAAGTTATCCGGCTAACTATGGCTACACCTTC.

This clonotype was seen at least ten times. The chain recombines TRBV11-2 with TRBJ2-3, with TRBD1 matching 7 bases. V was clipped by 5 bases and J by 3 bases; unmatched bases: 8. Per germline, CDR1 SGHAT and CDR2 FQNNGV. This CDR3 region has 15 residues. The CDR3 here is CASSTAGTATDTQYF. For the CDR3, the DNA is TGTGCCAGCAGCACCGCCGGGACAGCTACAGATACGCAGTATTTT.

The sample holds many counts of this clonotype. J is TRBJ2-7 and V is TRBV27; tentatively, D is TRBD1 (5 bases). In germline, CDR1 is MNHEY, CDR2 SMNVEV (reference sequence). Trimming removed 2 bases at V and 1 base at J, with 9 bases between. This CDR3 region has 14 residues. The CDR3 nucleotides read TGTGCCAGCAGTTTAAGGGGCCAGTCCTACGAGCAGTACTTC. Amino acid sequence: CASSLRGQSYEQYF.

This clonotype was observed a few times. The V gene is TRBV28, the J gene TRBJ1-5, with D perhaps matching TRBD1 (5 bases). In germline, CDR1 is MDHEN, CDR2 SYDVKM. The V end was cut by 6 bases, the J end by 7 bases, with 19 bases between. This CDR3 is built from 15 residues. DNA of the CDR3: TGTGCCAGCAGGGGGGAAGGATTTGGGGACCAGCCCCAGCATTTT. Translated: CASRGEGFGDQPQHF.

The V call is TRBV7-2, the J call TRBJ2-5; D may match TRBD1 or TRBD2 (5 bases each). The CDR3 covers 16 residues. CDR1 is SGHTA and CDR2 is FQGNSA in the germline V gene. Trimming removed 5 bases at V and 1 base at J, with 17 bases between. CDR3 in DNA: TGTGCCAGCAGCCAAGAAGCTTACGGGGCCCAAGAGACCCAGTACTTC. Translation: CASSQEAYGAQETQYF.

In its sample, this clonotype was seen a few times. The chain combines TRBV3-1 with TRBJ2-5; 10 bases are shared with TRBD1. CDR1 LGHDT and CDR2 YNNKEL come from the germline V gene (reference sequence). J was trimmed by 3 bases and V by 4 bases; bases with no gene match: 8. This CDR3 spans 16 amino acids. CDR3 DNA sequence: TGTGCCAGCAGCCTCCGGGACAGGGGTCATAAAGAGACCCAGTACTTC. It translates to CASSLRDRGHKETQYF.

The chain has TRBV6-1 and TRBJ1-3; weak D call: TRBD1 (6 bases). The germline gives CDR1 MNHNS, CDR2 SASEGT. The V end lost 8 bases, the J end lost 0 bases, and 11 bases lay between the germline ends. The CDR3 totals 14 residues. CDR3 residues: CASRTASSGNTIYF. The CDR3 region has the DNA TGTGCCAGCCGGACAGCCTCCTCTGGAAACACCATATATTTT.

This clonotype was picked up a small number of times. CDR3 region: CASRPGQLMNTEAFF. CDR3 bases: TGTGCCAGCCGGCCCGGACAGCTCATGAACACTGAAGCTTTCTTT. The V and J genes are TRBV19 and TRBJ1-1; D is possibly TRBD1 (6 bases). CDR3 size: 15 residues. Germline lookup yields CDR1 LNHDA and CDR2 SQIVND (reference sequence). Trimming took off 9 bases at V and 0 bases at J, with 17 bases between the two ends.

The rearrangement uses TRBV15 and TRBJ1-5; D is uncertain. Deletions cut 2 bases from V and 7 bases from J, with 9 bases between. The CDR3 runs to 13 residues. Looked up from germline, CDR1 is LNHNV and CDR2 is YYDKDF (reference sequence). The CDR3: CATSRSQPQPQHF. DNA of the CDR3: TGTGCCACCAGCAGATCCCAGCCCCAGCCCCAGCATTTT.